This record looks at one T cell receptor beta chain sequence and its context. This record comes from a study of blood T cell repertoires in COVID-19. Here immunoSEQ multiplex PCR was the method, and the copy in TCRdb shows in-frame clones only, minus some. Of under 200,000 clones in the sample, roughly 90% are singletons; the top ten hold 6% to 8.5%. The V and J ends lost 4 bases and 10 bases respectively, with 17 bases between them. The length of the CDR3 is 15 residues. The germline CDR1 and CDR2 sequences are SEHNR and FQNEAQ (reference sequence). Sequences were obtained from PBMCs or T cells enriched from blood (not recorded which). This clonotype was obtained from a woman in her forties or fifties who had recovered from COVID-19. The rearrangement uses TRBV7-9 and TRBJ1-6; tentative D call: TRBD1 (5 bases). CDR3 sequence: CASSSEVGVLSPLHF. CDR3 nucleotide sequence: TGTGCCAGCAGCTCGGAAGTAGGGGTGTTATCACCCCTCCACTTT.